The 27 T cell receptor beta chains reported below all come from one sample, sequenced in a study of T cells in Graves' hyperthyroidism and ophthalmopathy. Amplified regions were TCR beta CDR3 sequences from RNA transcripts. TCR CDR3 underwent first-round RT-PCR with the HTBI primer set. MiXCR, applied by TCRdb to the multiplex PCR reads, yields one record per CDR3 protein. In the table there are 350,000 to 400,000 distinct CDR3 sequences, under 15% of which are singletons. Input material: blood. The receptors stem from a woman aged 25 to 45 with Graves' hyperthyroidism.

This clonotype was observed a few times. The V gene is TRBV12-3 or TRBV12-4, the J gene TRBJ1-5; D not resolved. V shed 5 bases and J shed 7 bases, with 15 bases lying between them. CDR3 length: 14 amino acids. The CDR3 spells CASSGGPPGQPQHF. The DNA for the CDR3 is TGTGCCAGCAGTGGAGGACCCCCGGGGCAGCCCCAGCATTTT.

This clonotype turned up a few times. The gene calls are TRBV10-3 and TRBJ2-7; 9 nucleotides match TRBD1. CDR1 is ENHRY, CDR2 SYGVKD, per germline. CDR3 length equals 15 residues. J lost 7 bases, V lost 3 bases, and 10 bases had no gene match. The CDR3 DNA follows: TGTGCCATCAGTGAAAACCTGGGACAGGGAGAGGAGCAGTACTTC. It encodes CAISENLGQGEEQYF.

This clonotype was seen more than once but under ten times. This chain connects TRBV7-2 to TRBJ2-1, with 11 nucleotides matching TRBD2. The CDR3 length is 17 residues. Per germline, CDR1 SGHTA and CDR2 FQGNSA. V shed 5 bases, J shed 3 bases, and the junction held 9 bases outside the gene matches. CDR3 nucleotides: TGTGCCAGCAGCCCACAACCGGGACTAGCGGTCTACAATGAGCAGTTCTTC. Its protein product is CASSPQPGLAVYNEQFF.

This CDR3 is CASSPVLLSSYEQYF. For the CDR3, the DNA is TGTGCCAGCAGCCCCGTGCTTCTCTCCTCCTACGAGCAGTACTTC. The chain links TRBV6-2 or TRBV6-3 to TRBJ2-7; D gene unclear. Between the trimmed V and J ends, which lost 6 bases and 0 bases, there was a span of 15 bases. The CDR3 loop spans 15 amino acids. Per the germline V gene, CDR1 is MNHEY and CDR2 is SVGEGT.

The chain joins TRBV7-6 to TRBJ2-1; either TRBD1 or TRBD2 may supply D (5 bases each). Germline V gives CDR1 SGHVS, CDR2 FNYEAQ. This CDR3 spans 15 amino acids. V shed 1 base and J shed 1 base, with 8 bases lying between them. CDR3 sequence (DNA): TGTGCCAGCAGCTTAGGGGGACCTTCCTACAATGAGCAGTTCTTC. This codes for CASSLGGPSYNEQFF.

The table lists this clonotype with a few counts. This chain joins TRBV27 and TRBJ2-4; 7 nucleotides match TRBD2. CDR3 length equals 15 residues. V lost 4 bases to trimming and J lost 4 bases; unmatched junction nucleotides: 7. From germline, CDR1 is MNHEY and CDR2 SMNVEV (reference sequence). CDR3 residues: CASSSFFGGKNIQYF. Here the CDR3 DNA reads TGTGCCAGCAGTTCCTTTTTCGGGGGGAAAAACATTCAGTACTTC.

The table lists this clonotype with many counts. Written as DNA, the CDR3 is TGTGCCAGCAGCCAAGGTATTGGGGGCTACGAGCAGTACTTC. It codes for CASSQGIGGYEQYF. The chain has TRBV3-1 and TRBJ2-7; D may correspond to TRBD1 or TRBD2 (5 bases each). This CDR3 contains 14 residues. From germline, CDR1 is LGHDT and CDR2 YNNKEL (reference sequence). V gave up 1 base and J gave up 3 bases, with 10 bases separating them.

This clonotype was observed many times. This chain connects TRBV20-1 to TRBJ2-5, with 7 nucleotides matching TRBD1. The CDR3 covers 17 residues. V shed 6 bases, J shed 2 bases, and the junction held 18 bases outside the gene matches. In germline, CDR1 is DFQATT, CDR2 SNEGSKA (reference sequence). The CDR3 DNA is TGCAGTGCCCGGGACGCCACAGGGGCAGGGCTTCAAGAGACCCAGTACTTC. Translating it yields CSARDATGAGLQETQYF.

The table lists this clonotype with many counts. The chain recombines TRBV14 with TRBJ2-1; a weak D match, TRBD1 (6 bases). The CDR3 runs to 13 residues. The V gene's germline CDR1 is SGHDN and CDR2 FVKESK. Trimming cost V 6 bases and J 7 bases, with 13 bases left between them. The CDR3 here is CASSLTGWNEQFF. The DNA of the CDR3 is TGTGCCAGCAGTCTTACAGGGTGGAATGAGCAGTTCTTC.

This clonotype was picked up many times. The chain combines TRBV12-3 or TRBV12-4 with TRBJ2-6, with D perhaps matching TRBD2 (6 bases). The CDR3 contains 18 residues. V lost 4 bases and J 0 bases, leaving 16 bases between the germline ends. For the CDR3, the DNA is TGTGCCAGCAGTTCGGGGGTCAGGGTAAACTCTGGGGCCAACGTCCTGACTTTC. Protein sequence: CASSSGVRVNSGANVLTF.

This clonotype was seen more than once but under ten times. The chain carries TRBV5-1 and TRBJ2-1, with D possibly TRBD2 on 5 matching bases. The length of the CDR3 is 17 residues. Per germline, CDR1 SGHRS and CDR2 YFSETQ. The V and J ends lost 3 bases and 0 bases respectively, with 16 bases between them. The CDR3 loop reads CASSSTRPGSSYNEQFF. For the CDR3, the DNA is TGCGCCAGCAGCTCAACCCGCCCGGGGAGCTCCTACAATGAGCAGTTCTTC.

This clonotype was seen many times. The chain recombines TRBV3-1 with TRBJ2-7; D is possibly TRBD2 (5 bases). The CDR3 is 12 amino acids. Deletions cut 4 bases from V and 5 bases from J, with 9 bases between. CDR1 and CDR2 (germline): LGHDT, YNNKEL (reference sequence). CDR3 nucleotides: TGTGCCAGCAGCCTGCGGCGGGACGAGCAGTACTTC. Residues: CASSLRRDEQYF.

The V and J genes are TRBV6-1 and TRBJ2-1; D is unclear. Germline V CDR1 and CDR2: MNHNS, SASEGT. The CDR3 has 12 residues. The V and J ends lost 7 bases and 3 bases respectively, with 7 bases between them. The CDR3 sequence is CASNSNYNEQFF. The CDR3 bases are TGTGCCAGCAACAGTAACTACAATGAGCAGTTCTTC.

Ten or more counts support this clonotype. V usage is TRBV18 and J usage is TRBJ2-7; D uncertain. The CDR3 has 14 residues. CDR1 KGHSH and CDR2 LQKENI come from the germline V gene. Trimming took 3 bases from V and 2 from J, leaving 11 bases between them. The CDR3 loop is CASSPERRPYEQYF. CDR3 sequence (DNA): TGTGCCAGCTCACCTGAGAGGCGCCCCTACGAGCAGTACTTC.

This clonotype was observed at least ten times. This sequence joins TRBV28 and TRBJ2-1, with 7 nucleotides matching TRBD2. V was clipped by 1 base and J by 5 bases; unmatched bases: 5. This CDR3 contains 15 residues. The germline V gene encodes CDR1 MDHEN and CDR2 SYDVKM. The CDR3 here is CASSLYTAGNNEQFF. The CDR3 coding sequence is TGTGCCAGCAGTTTATATACAGCGGGAAACAATGAGCAGTTCTTC. Filled out from reference TRBV28 and TRBJ2-1, the complete variable domain reads DVKVTQSSRYLVKRTGEKVFLECVQDMDHENMFWYRQDPGLGLRLIYFSYDVKMKEKGDIPEGYSVSREKKERFSLILESASTNQTSMYLCASSLYTAGNNEQFFGPGTRLTVL.

Points on this clonotype: At one of its ends the junction is not consistent with the germline gene, which may arise from a read error. Here the CDR3 DNA reads TGTACCACCCCCGTCGCGCGGCGGGCTAGCACAGATACGCAGTATTTT. It specifies CTTPVARRASTDTQYF. The V call is TRBV24-1, the J call TRBJ2-3, with a tentative D call TRBD2 (5 bases). Germline CDR1 is KGHDR and CDR2 is SFDVKD. This CDR3 is 16 amino acids long.

This clonotype was found many times. The V gene is TRBV19, the J gene TRBJ1-1, with D perhaps matching TRBD1 (5 bases). The CDR3 extends over 15 amino acids. The V gene lost 2 bases and the J gene lost 1 base, with 11 bases spanning the gap. The germline CDR1 and CDR2 sequences are LNHDA and SQIVND (reference sequence). The CDR3 is CASSIRDSTNTEAFF. CDR3 in DNA: TGTGCCAGTAGTATAAGAGACAGCACGAACACTGAAGCTTTCTTT. The full variable domain, in which reference TRBV19 and TRBJ1-1 provide the parts outside the CDR3, is DGGITQSPKYLFRKEGQNVTLSCEQNLNHDAMYWYRQDPGQGLRLIYYSQIVNDFQKGDIAEGYSVSREKKESFPLTVTSAQKNPTAFYLCASSIRDSTNTEAFFGQGTRLTVV.

This clonotype was observed many times. This rearrangement joins TRBV20-1 to TRBJ2-7; D unclear. This CDR3 is 11 amino acids long. The V gene's germline CDR1 is DFQATT and CDR2 SNEGSKA (reference sequence). The V end was cut by 3 bases, the J end by 4 bases, with 7 bases between. The CDR3 nucleotides are TGCAGTGCTAGGGCAGCGTACGAGCAGTACTTC. Amino acids: CSARAAYEQYF.

This clonotype was recorded many times. V usage is TRBV20-1 and J usage is TRBJ2-4; tentative D call: TRBD2 (7 bases). CDR3 length equals 15 residues. Germline V lookup: CDR1 DFQATT, CDR2 SNEGSKA (reference sequence). Trimming took 5 bases from V and 1 from J, leaving 15 bases between them. CDR3 DNA: TGCAGTGCTCCCGAGGGGGGGAAGGCCAAAAACATTCAGTACTTC. Amino acids: CSAPEGGKAKNIQYF.

This clonotype has a count of ten or more. At one boundary the junction diverges from the germline segment, which might be a read error. This chain uses TRBV29-1 with TRBJ2-3; the match to TRBD2 covers 10 bases. In germline, CDR1 is SQVTM, CDR2 ANQGSEA. The CDR3 length is 17 residues. Written as DNA, the CDR3 is TGCAGCGTTCAAGATCGGTACAGCGGGAGGGGGACAGATACGCAGTATTTT. Encoded protein: CSVQDRYSGRGTDTQYF.

This clonotype was observed at least ten times. The J gene is TRBJ2-5, the V gene TRBV4-2, with 9 bases matching TRBD2. Germline CDR1 is LGHNA and CDR2 is YNFKEQ. The CDR3 extends over 16 amino acids. V trimming: 1 base; J trimming: 4 bases; junction bases outside the gene matches: 7. CDR3 DNA sequence: TGTGCCAGCAGCCAAGCTAGCGGGGCGGGAGCAGAGACCCAGTACTTC. Amino acids: CASSQASGAGAETQYF.

This clonotype has only a few counts. The rearrangement joins TRBV5-1 to TRBJ2-3, with 8 bases identical to TRBD1. The CDR3 contains 16 residues. V lost 4 bases to trimming and J lost 4 bases; unmatched junction nucleotides: 11. Germline V CDR1 and CDR2: SGHRS, YFSETQ. CDR3 coding DNA: TGCGCCAGCAGCCGAAATGGACAGGGTGGCGCAGATACGCAGTATTTT. Its translation: CASSRNGQGGADTQYF.

V usage is TRBV3-1 and J usage is TRBJ2-7; possibly TRBD1 or TRBD2 for D (5 bases each). The length of the CDR3 is 16 residues. Trimming took 1 base from V and 0 from J, leaving 13 bases between them. CDR1 is LGHDT and CDR2 is YNNKEL in the germline V gene (reference sequence). CDR3 DNA sequence: TGTGCCAGCAGCCAAGTTGGGACGGAGTACTCCTACGAGCAGTACTTC. Protein product: CASSQVGTEYSYEQYF.

This chain links TRBV28 with TRBJ2-4; the match to TRBD1 covers 8 bases. The germline gives CDR1 MDHEN, CDR2 SYDVKM. V lost 3 bases and J lost 6; bases outside the gene matches: 7. The CDR3 runs to 15 residues. CDR3 residues: CASSLMGTGSNIQYF. The CDR3 nucleotides read TGTGCCAGCAGTTTGATGGGGACAGGATCAAACATTCAGTACTTC.

This clonotype was picked up many times. The rearrangement uses TRBV3-1 and TRBJ1-1, with D possibly being TRBD1 (5 bases). From germline, CDR1 is LGHDT and CDR2 YNNKEL (reference sequence). Trimming left V 1 base short and J 4 bases short, with 10 bases between. The CDR3 runs to 14 residues. For the CDR3, the DNA is TGTGCCAGCAGCCAAGTCACCGGGGCCACTGAAGCTTTCTTT. Encoded protein: CASSQVTGATEAFF. Drawing the rest from reference TRBV3-1 and TRBJ1-1, the complete variable domain is DTAVSQTPKYLVTQMGNDKSIKCEQNLGHDTMYWYKQDSKKFLKIMFSYNNKELIINETVPNRFSPKSPDKAHLNLHINSLELGDSAVYFCASSQVTGATEAFFGQGTRLTVV.

This clonotype was seen repeatedly, ten times or more. The chain is built from TRBV12-3 or TRBV12-4 and TRBJ2-7, with D perhaps TRBD1 or TRBD2 (5 bases each). The CDR3 runs 13 residues. The V gene lost 5 bases and the J gene lost 3 bases, with 11 bases spanning the gap. CDR3 region: CASSEGTNYEQYF. CDR3 bases: TGTGCCAGCAGTGAAGGGACCAACTACGAGCAGTACTTC.

This clonotype was seen at least ten times. The chain recombines TRBV4-1 with TRBJ2-5; no definite D call. The CDR3 has 14 residues. V dropped 0 bases and J dropped 4 bases, with 9 bases sitting between them. Germline V gene data show CDR1 as MGHRA and CDR2 as YSYEKL. CDR3 nucleotide sequence: TGCGCCAGCAGCCAAGATCCGGTGGCAGAGACCCAGTACTTC. Residues: CASSQDPVAETQYF.